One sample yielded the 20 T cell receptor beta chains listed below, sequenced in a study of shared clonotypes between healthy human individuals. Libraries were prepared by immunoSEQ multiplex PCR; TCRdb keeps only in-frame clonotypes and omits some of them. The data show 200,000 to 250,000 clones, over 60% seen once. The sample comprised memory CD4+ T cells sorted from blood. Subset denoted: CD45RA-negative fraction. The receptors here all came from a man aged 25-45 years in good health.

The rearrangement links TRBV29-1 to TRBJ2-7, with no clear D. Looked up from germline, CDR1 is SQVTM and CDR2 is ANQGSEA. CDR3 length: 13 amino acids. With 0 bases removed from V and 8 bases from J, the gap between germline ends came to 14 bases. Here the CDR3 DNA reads TGCAGCGTTGAAGATCAGTGGGAAGGCCAGCAGTACTTC. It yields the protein CSVEDQWEGQQYF.

The CDR3 loop is CAAGPGDSYNEQFF. The CDR3 DNA reads as TGCGCCGCCGGCCCCGGGGACAGCTACAATGAGCAGTTCTTC. The V and J genes are TRBV5-1 and TRBJ2-1; TRBD1 matches at 7 bases. With 10 bases clipped from V and 3 bases from J, the junction kept 10 bases outside the gene matches. This CDR3 has 14 residues. Germline values: CDR1 SGHRS, CDR2 YFSETQ.

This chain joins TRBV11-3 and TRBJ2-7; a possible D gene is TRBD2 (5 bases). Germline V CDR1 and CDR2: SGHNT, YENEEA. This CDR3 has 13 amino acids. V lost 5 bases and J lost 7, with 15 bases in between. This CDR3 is CASSTGVTREQYF. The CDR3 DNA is TGTGCCAGCAGCACCGGGGTAACGAGGGAGCAGTACTTC.

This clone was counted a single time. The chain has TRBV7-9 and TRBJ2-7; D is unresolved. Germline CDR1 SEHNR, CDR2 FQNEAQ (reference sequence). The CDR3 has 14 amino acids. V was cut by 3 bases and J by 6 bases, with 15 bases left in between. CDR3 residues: CASSFTTSGSEQYF. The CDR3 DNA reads TGTGCCAGCAGCTTCACCACAAGTGGATCCGAGCAGTACTTC.

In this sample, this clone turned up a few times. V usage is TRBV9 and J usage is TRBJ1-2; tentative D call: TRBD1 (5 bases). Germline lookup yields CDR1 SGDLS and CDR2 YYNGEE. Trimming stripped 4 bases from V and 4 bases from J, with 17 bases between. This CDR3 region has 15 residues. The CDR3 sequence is CASSKRSGGFYGYTF. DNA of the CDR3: TGTGCCAGCAGCAAGCGTAGCGGGGGTTTCTATGGCTACACCTTC.

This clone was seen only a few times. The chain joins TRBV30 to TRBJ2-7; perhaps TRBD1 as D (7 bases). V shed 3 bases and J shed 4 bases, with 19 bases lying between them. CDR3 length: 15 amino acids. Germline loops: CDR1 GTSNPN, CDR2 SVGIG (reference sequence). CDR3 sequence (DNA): TGTGCCTGGAGGAATTGGCAGGGGGGAGGTTACGAGCAGTACTTC. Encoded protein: CAWRNWQGGGYEQYF.

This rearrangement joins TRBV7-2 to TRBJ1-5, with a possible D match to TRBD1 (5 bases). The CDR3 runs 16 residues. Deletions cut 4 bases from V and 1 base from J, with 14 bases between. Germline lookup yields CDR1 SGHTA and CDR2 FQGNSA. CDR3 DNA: TGTGCCAGCAGCTCGGGGCCTGTAGGGAGCAATCAGCCCCAGCATTTT. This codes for CASSSGPVGSNQPQHF.

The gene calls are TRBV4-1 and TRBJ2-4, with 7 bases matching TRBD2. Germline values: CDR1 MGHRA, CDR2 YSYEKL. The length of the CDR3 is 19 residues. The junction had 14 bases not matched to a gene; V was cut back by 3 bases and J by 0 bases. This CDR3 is CASSHPSPLAALAKNIQYF. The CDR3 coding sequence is TGCGCCAGCAGCCACCCCTCCCCTCTAGCGGCCCTAGCCAAAAACATTCAGTACTTC.

CDR3 DNA sequence: TGTGCCACCGAGAAGACGGCCGCCGGGACTAGCGGAGGGGAGCAGTACTTC. This encodes CATEKTAAGTSGGEQYF. The rearrangement links TRBV11-2 to TRBJ2-7; 11 bases line up with TRBD2. The V segment lost 10 bases and the J segment 7 bases; nucleotides outside the gene matches: 21. CDR3 length: 17 amino acids. The germline CDR1 and CDR2 sequences are SGHAT and FQNNGV.

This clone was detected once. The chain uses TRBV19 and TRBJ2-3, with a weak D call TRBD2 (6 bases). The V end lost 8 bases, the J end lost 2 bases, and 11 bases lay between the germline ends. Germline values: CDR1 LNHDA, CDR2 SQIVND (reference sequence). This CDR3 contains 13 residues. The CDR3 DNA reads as TGTGCCAGTCAGGGACTGGCCACAGATACGCAGTATTTT. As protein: CASQGLATDTQYF.

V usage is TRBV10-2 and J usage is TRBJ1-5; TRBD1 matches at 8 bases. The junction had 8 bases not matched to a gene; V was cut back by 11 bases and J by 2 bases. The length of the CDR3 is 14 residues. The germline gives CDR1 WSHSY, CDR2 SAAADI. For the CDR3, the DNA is TGCGCCTCCCAGGACAGGGTCGGCAATCAGCCCCAGCATTTT. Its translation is CASQDRVGNQPQHF.

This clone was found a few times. The CDR3 nucleotides read TGTGCCAGCAGTGAAGTTTTTAGGCTTGTGGACACTGAAGCTTTCTTT. It yields the protein CASSEVFRLVDTEAFF. V is TRBV6-1 and J is TRBJ1-1; D ambiguous. CDR1 is MNHNS and CDR2 is SASEGT in the germline V gene. V shed 1 base and J shed 3 bases, with 15 bases lying between them. The CDR3 length is 16 residues.

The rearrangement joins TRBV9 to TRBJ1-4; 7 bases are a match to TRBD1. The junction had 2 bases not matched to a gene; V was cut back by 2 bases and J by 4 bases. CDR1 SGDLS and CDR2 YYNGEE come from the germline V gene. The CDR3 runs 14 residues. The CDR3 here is CASSVGTDNEKLFF. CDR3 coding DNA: TGTGCCAGCAGCGTCGGGACAGATAATGAAAAACTGTTTTTT.

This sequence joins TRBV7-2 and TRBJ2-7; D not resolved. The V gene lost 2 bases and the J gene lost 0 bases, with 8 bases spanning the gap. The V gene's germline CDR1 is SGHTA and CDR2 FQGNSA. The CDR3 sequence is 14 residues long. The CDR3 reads CASSLSDISYEQYF. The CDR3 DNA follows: TGTGCCAGCAGCTTAAGTGACATCTCCTACGAGCAGTACTTC.

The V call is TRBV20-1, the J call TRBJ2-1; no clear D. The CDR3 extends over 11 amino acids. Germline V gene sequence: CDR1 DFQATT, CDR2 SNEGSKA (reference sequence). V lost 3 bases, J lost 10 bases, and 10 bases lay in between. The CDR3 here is CSARREWEQFF. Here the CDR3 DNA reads TGCAGTGCTAGGAGAGAATGGGAGCAGTTCTTC.

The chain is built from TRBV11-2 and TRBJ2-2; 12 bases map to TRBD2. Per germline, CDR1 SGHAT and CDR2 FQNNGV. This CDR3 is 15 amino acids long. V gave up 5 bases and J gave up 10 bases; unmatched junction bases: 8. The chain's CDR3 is CASSPGTSGPSELFF. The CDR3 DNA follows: TGTGCCAGCAGCCCCGGGACTAGCGGGCCCTCGGAGCTGTTTTTT.

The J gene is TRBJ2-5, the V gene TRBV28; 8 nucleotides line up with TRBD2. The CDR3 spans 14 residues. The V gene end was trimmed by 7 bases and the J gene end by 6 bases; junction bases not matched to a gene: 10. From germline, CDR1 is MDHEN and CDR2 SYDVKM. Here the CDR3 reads CASTAGGSRKTQYF. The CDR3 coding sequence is TGTGCCAGCACTGCGGGGGGTTCCCGAAAGACCCAGTACTTC.

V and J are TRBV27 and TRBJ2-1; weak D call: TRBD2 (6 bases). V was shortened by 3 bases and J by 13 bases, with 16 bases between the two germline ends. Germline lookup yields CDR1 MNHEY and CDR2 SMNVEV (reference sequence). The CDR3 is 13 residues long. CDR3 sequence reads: CASSLEGTPSQFF. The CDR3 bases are TGTGCCAGCAGTTTGGAGGGAACCCCAAGTCAGTTCTTC.

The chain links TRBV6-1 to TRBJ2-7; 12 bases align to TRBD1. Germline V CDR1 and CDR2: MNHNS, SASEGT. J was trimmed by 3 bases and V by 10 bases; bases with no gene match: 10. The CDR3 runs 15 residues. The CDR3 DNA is TGTGCCACACGGAAGGGACAGGGGGCGGGCTACGAGCAGTACTTC. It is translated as CATRKGQGAGYEQYF.

CDR3 in amino acids: CAWTGTSGRRYTGELFF. The CDR3 nucleotides read TGTGCCTGGACCGGGACTAGCGGGAGGAGGTACACCGGGGAGCTGTTTTTT. The V and J genes are TRBV30 and TRBJ2-2; TRBD2 matches at 15 bases. V shed 4 bases, J shed 3 bases, and the junction held 6 bases outside the gene matches. The CDR3 totals 17 residues. Germline assignment: CDR1 GTSNPN and CDR2 SVGIG (reference sequence). Looking up the rest from reference TRBV30 and TRBJ2-2 gives the full variable domain: SQTIHQWPATLVQPVGSPLSLECTVEGTSNPNLYWYRQAAGRGLQLLFYSVGIGQISSEVPQNLSASRPQDRQFILSSKKLLLSDSGFYLCAWTGTSGRRYTGELFFGEGSRLTVL.